This T cell receptor beta chain was documented in a study of shared clonotypes between healthy human individuals (dated by TCRdb to 2020 to 2021). Context from the whole study: Three men and a couple of women, aged 18 to 49 years, made up the cohort. Per donor, three plates each were used for CD4 naive and CD4 memory, two for CD8 naive, and one for CD8 memory. Blood TCR repertoires of about five healthy adults were deeply sequenced to estimate repertoire size and the extent of clonotype sharing between individuals. Different laboratories and diverse techniques were used to prepare libraries and sequence TCR repertoires, to increase sequencing depth and limit assay-specific biases. Leukapheresis yielded between about 0.94 and 9 billion PBMCs per donor. Study-level results and caveats: Pairwise subsampling indicated that sequencing depth was expected to affect the degree of clonotype sharing among donors. Even with the large sequencing depth, rarefaction of the sorted-subset datasets indicated that sequencing was incomplete. Larger estimated clonotype richness was generally found for naive subsets than for memory subsets. Sampling was restricted to blood, and TCR repertoires in tissue are likely to differ from TCR repertoires in blood. When a handful of donors were compared, the shared fraction of clonotypes was 5% to 6.5% for naive CD4, 3.5% to 4% for naive CD8, more than 2% for memory CD4, and 0.35% to 0.4% for memory CD8. Compared with non-shared clonotypes, clonotypes shared by all four sorted-subset donors had higher generation probabilities. The small number of donors limited the genetic and exposure-history diversity represented.

For the CD8 naive samples, CD45RO-negative cells were positively selected for CCR7, yielding a CD45RA+CCR7+ population from which TemRA cells were excluded. The donors were healthy, HIV-negative adults with no recently reported acute infections or vaccinations. Every donor was a Caucasian adult residing in Nashville, Tennessee, USA. Blood was collected by leukapheresis, and PBMCs were isolated by Ficoll-Histopaque density gradient centrifugation and then cryopreserved in liquid nitrogen vapor phase. Analytical flow cytometry was used to check the purity and quantity of each magnetically sorted T cell population. Genomic DNA was isolated from each sorted fraction and quantified by UV absorbance on a Nanodrop 2000c. On this clone itself: Its antigen specificity is not known. Base qualities are not at hand, and no much larger clone is one base apart.

Using the deep immunoSEQ assay, TCR CDR3 regions were amplified from genomic DNA by multiplex PCR. For each cell subset, the extracted genomic DNA was distributed evenly across all wells of several immunoSEQ 96-well plates, and each plate served as one replicate. For sorted subsets, each replicate PCR was loaded with 200 ng genomic DNA, equivalent to 25,000 to 30,000 T cell genomes. Purified libraries were measured with a Qubit 3.0 fluorometer, size-checked on a Bioanalyzer 2100, and measured again with the KAPA Library Quantification kit. Every immunoSEQ 96-well plate was sequenced on a separate single-read 150-cycle Illumina NextSeq 550 flow cell. Per the source publication's procedure: Because only junctional sequences without quality scores were contained in the immunoSEQ output, filtering matching that applied to full-length reads could not be performed. To assign V/J genes and CDR3, sequences were annotated against IMGT germline references using PyIR, a Python wrapper for IgBLAST v1.9. Reads were removed for weak V/J assignments (E-value above 1e-6), missing CDR3, stop codons, out-of-frame junctions, or ambiguous translated residues. V3J clonotypes were defined as sequences sharing the same inferred V gene, J gene, and CDR3 amino acid sequence. To compute the percentage overlap between repertoires, the number of shared unique clonotypes was divided by the size of the smaller repertoire. Three approaches were used to assess repertoire richness: RTK rarefaction, the Chao1 estimator, and Recon v2.1 estimates of unobserved clonotypes. Generation probabilities were computed with OLGA for all TCRbeta clonotypes obtained by the gDNA method from a few donors. TCRdb carries this immuneACCESS record with in-frame sequences only. Its versions omit some clonotypes, under half of them owing to an unresolved V gene in the studies checked, with the rest unexplained. D and trimming were read from the DNA, whereas the V and J calls and clone size are those reported in that table. Counted in this sample were around 2,100,000 clones; less than 95% of them appeared once. Jointly, the top ten make up approximately 1.2% of the sample.

Its CDR3 holds 16 amino acids, cysteine through phenylalanine. Only the CDR3 DNA is retained, 48 bases long and in frame from the first base. V was cut back by 5 bases and J by 3 bases, leaving a gap of 18 bases between them. The germline V gene encodes CDR1 PRHDT and CDR2 FYEKMQ (reference sequence). Sequenced material: naive CD8+ T cells sorted from blood. The intended sense of this specimen's cell subset or site label: CD45RA+CCR7+. This receptor was obtained from a young man in good health. The chain is made from TRBV13 and TRBJ2-3; the best D guess is TRBD2, with 5 bases matching. CDR3 region: CASSPGGPAGTDTQYF. The nucleotide sequence is TGTGCCAGCAGCCCGGGCGGCCCCGCGGGTACAGATACGCAGTATTTT.